Below are 10 T cell receptor beta chains sequenced from a single sample in a study of blood T cells in healthy people across ages. Then a second PCR, running roughly 7 to 11 cycles, was carried out with a sample-barcoded 5' primer and a J-beta primer mix. One entry per CDR3 protein, called by TCRdb with MiXCR from the 5' RACE reads. The sample holds approximately 880,000 distinct CDR3 sequences, around 49% seen once. Sequencing was carried out using blood. Receptors originate from a man aged 25 to 40 in good health.

This clonotype was observed a few times. The V gene is TRBV11-2, the J gene TRBJ2-4; D is possibly TRBD1 (5 bases). The ends were cut back, 4 bases at V and 1 base at J, with 17 bases in the middle. This CDR3 is built from 17 residues. Germline V gene lookup returns CDR1 SGHAT and CDR2 FQNNGV. The CDR3 here is CASSSAQGLRAKNIQYF. The CDR3 bases are TGTGCCAGCAGCTCAGCTCAGGGTCTGAGGGCCAAAAACATTCAGTACTTC. The variable domain in full, completed from reference TRBV11-2 and TRBJ2-4, reads EAGVAQSPRYKIIEKRQSVAFWCNPISGHATLYWYQQILGQGPKLLIQFQNNGVVDDSQLPKDRFSAERLKGVDSTLKIQPAKLEDSAVYLCASSSAQGLRAKNIQYFGAGTRLSVL.

V is TRBV6-4 and J is TRBJ2-3, with TRBD1 matching over 11 bases. With V trimmed by 5 bases and J by 3 bases, 7 bases remained unmatched. The CDR3 totals 16 residues. Germline CDR1 and CDR2: MRHNA and SNTAGT. The CDR3 sequence: CASSPRTGGWTDTQYF. The CDR3 nucleotides are TGTGCCAGCAGTCCCAGGACAGGGGGCTGGACAGATACGCAGTATTTT.

This clonotype came up a few times. This chain joins TRBV25-1 and TRBJ2-7; 8 bases agree with TRBD1. V gave up 6 bases and J gave up 2 bases; unmatched junction bases: 6. CDR1 and CDR2 from the germline V gene are MGHDK and SYGVNS. This CDR3 is 14 amino acids long. CDR3 in amino acids: CASRDRVGAYEQYF. The DNA for the CDR3 is TGTGCCAGCAGGGACAGGGTCGGTGCCTACGAGCAGTACTTC.

There are a few counts of this clonotype. J is TRBJ1-2 and V is TRBV27; TRBD1 matches at 9 bases. Trimming took 6 bases from V and 8 from J; bases not matched to a gene: 4. CDR3 size: 12 residues. Germline V gives CDR1 MNHEY, CDR2 SMNVEV (reference sequence). The CDR3: CASRGQGPGYTF. In DNA, the CDR3 is TGTGCCAGCAGGGGACAGGGTCCCGGCTACACCTTC.

This clonotype was detected a few times. The chain combines TRBV27 with TRBJ2-5; 11 bases fit TRBD2. The CDR3 contains 16 residues. CDR1 is MNHEY and CDR2 is SMNVEV in the germline V gene (reference sequence). Trimming removed 5 bases from V and 4 bases from J; junction bases left unmatched: 9. The CDR3 DNA follows: TGTGCCAGCAGTACGACTAGCGGGGCGTATGGAGAGACCCAGTACTTC. This encodes CASSTTSGAYGETQYF.

The chain carries TRBV29-1 and TRBJ2-7, with D unclear. This CDR3 has 11 amino acids. Germline V gene data show CDR1 as SQVTM and CDR2 as ANQGSEA. The ends were cut back, 4 bases at V and 6 bases at J, with 10 bases in the middle. The CDR3 coding sequence is TGCAGCGTTGTGGGCTTCTTCGAGCAGTACTTC. Its protein is CSVVGFFEQYF.

The gene calls are TRBV4-1 and TRBJ1-1; weak D call: TRBD1 (5 bases). The CDR3 has 15 residues. V gave up 1 base and J gave up 0 bases, with 9 bases separating them. In germline, CDR1 is MGHRA, CDR2 YSYEKL. CDR3 protein: CASSQVKGLNTEAFF. In DNA form, the CDR3 reads TGCGCCAGCAGCCAAGTTAAGGGACTGAACACTGAAGCTTTCTTT.

The chain couples TRBV27 to TRBJ1-6, with D possibly matching TRBD1 (6 bases). Germline V gene sequence: CDR1 MNHEY, CDR2 SMNVEV (reference sequence). Trimming took 5 bases from V and 10 from J, leaving 15 bases between them. The CDR3 runs 14 residues. The CDR3 spells CASSGGRGDSPLHF. The CDR3 nucleotides are TGTGCCAGCAGTGGGGGCAGGGGAGACTCACCCCTCCACTTT.

The chain uses TRBV18 and TRBJ2-3, with 7 positions matching TRBD1. CDR1 and CDR2 from the germline V gene are KGHSH and LQKENI. V was clipped by 6 bases and J by 6 bases; unmatched bases: 9. This CDR3 contains 14 residues. The CDR3 nucleotides read TGTGCCAGCTCGCCTAGGGACAGTAGGGATACGCAGTATTTT. Protein product: CASSPRDSRDTQYF.

This clonotype was seen a handful of times. The chain uses TRBV24-1 and TRBJ2-1; D uncertain. V was trimmed by 10 bases and J by 5 bases, leaving 11 bases between them. The CDR3 is 12 amino acids. Germline V gene lookup returns CDR1 KGHDR and CDR2 SFDVKD. The CDR3 region has the DNA TGTGCCACAGGAGTGGATAACAATGAGCAGTTCTTC. Translation gives CATGVDNNEQFF.